A selection of T cell receptor beta chains follows, all from one sample in a study of blood T cells in healthy people across ages. TCRdb fed the 5' RACE reads into MiXCR, producing one record per CDR3 protein. The data hold just under 900,000 distinct CDR3 sequences, with 25% to 35% observed a single time. Source material: blood. All receptors derive from an elderly woman in good health. The CDR3 runs from the conserved cysteine through the conserved F or W. Each record gives: D gene, clone size, V gene, J gene, CDR3 DNA, CDR3 protein. A D gene is named only where the DNA matches it firmly. Expanded clones are given a class, and other clones once, few, many or no size at all.

d_gene: TRBD2; abundance: many; v_gene: TRBV27; j_gene: TRBJ2-3; CDR3nt: TGTGCCAGCAGTTCGCGCATACTAGCGGGGAAAACAGATACGCAGTATTTT; CDR3aa: CASSSRILAGKTDTQYF
d_gene: TRBD2; abundance: few; v_gene: TRBV7-2; j_gene: TRBJ2-5; CDR3nt: TGTGCCAGCAGCCCAGATGGGACCGGGGAGGGCAGGTACTTC; CDR3aa: CASSPDGTGEGRYF
d_gene: TRBD1; abundance: many; v_gene: TRBV7-2; j_gene: TRBJ2-7; CDR3nt: TGTGCCAGCAGCTTAGTAGTTGGACAGGGACAATACGAGCAGTACTTC; CDR3aa: CASSLVVGQGQYEQYF
d_gene: NA; abundance: NA; v_gene: TRBV12-3/TRBV12-4; j_gene: TRBJ2-5; CDR3nt: TGTGCCAGCAGGGAACAGGAGACCCAGTACTTC; CDR3aa: CASREQETQYF
d_gene: NA; abundance: NA; v_gene: TRBV5-1; j_gene: TRBJ1-5; CDR3nt: TGCGCCAGCAGCTCGACAAGGGGGATGGAGCCCCAGCATTTT; CDR3aa: CASSSTRGMEPQHF
d_gene: NA; abundance: NA; v_gene: TRBV5-1; j_gene: TRBJ2-3; CDR3nt: TGCGCCAGCACCTCGGACAGAATTAGCACAGATACGCAGTATTTT; CDR3aa: CASTSDRISTDTQYF
d_gene: TRBD1; abundance: NA; v_gene: TRBV6-5; j_gene: TRBJ1-2; CDR3nt: TGTGCCAGCAGTCCCGGGACAGGGGGAGTTGGCTACACCTTC; CDR3aa: CASSPGTGGVGYTF
d_gene: TRBD1; abundance: few; v_gene: TRBV20-1; j_gene: TRBJ1-5; CDR3nt: TGCAGTGCCCCTAGACAGGGTGATAATCAGCCCCAGCATTTT; CDR3aa: CSAPRQGDNQPQHF
d_gene: TRBD1; abundance: many; v_gene: TRBV29-1; j_gene: TRBJ1-5; CDR3nt: TGCAGCGTCGGACAGGGCGTTGGTCAGCCCCAGCATTTT; CDR3aa: CSVGQGVGQPQHF
d_gene: NA; abundance: NA; v_gene: TRBV7-2; j_gene: TRBJ2-5; CDR3nt: TGTGCCAGCAGCTTAGCGCAGGTTTGGGAGACCCAGTACTTC; CDR3aa: CASSLAQVWETQYF
d_gene: NA; abundance: once; v_gene: TRBV5-6; j_gene: TRBJ1-5; CDR3nt: TGTGCCAGCAGCTTGGATGGGGGGCAGAGCAATCAGCCCCAGCATTTT; CDR3aa: CASSLDGGQSNQPQHF
d_gene: TRBD1; abundance: many; v_gene: TRBV3-1; j_gene: TRBJ2-5; CDR3nt: TGTGCCAGCAGCTGGGACAGAACACCACAAGAGACCCAGTACTTC; CDR3aa: CASSWDRTPQETQYF
d_gene: NA; abundance: many; v_gene: TRBV20-1; j_gene: TRBJ2-6; CDR3nt: TGCAGTGCTAGAGCTCAGCTCTCTGGGGCCAACGTCCTGACTTTC; CDR3aa: CSARAQLSGANVLTF
d_gene: TRBD1; abundance: NA; v_gene: TRBV5-8; j_gene: TRBJ2-1; CDR3nt: TGTGCCAGCAGCTTTGGGTCGGACAGGGGTAACGAGCAGTTCTTC; CDR3aa: CASSFGSDRGNEQFF
d_gene: TRBD2; abundance: many; v_gene: TRBV28; j_gene: TRBJ2-1; CDR3nt: TGTGCCAGCAGCCGCGGCCGACGGGGGGGTAACAATGAGCAGTTCTTC; CDR3aa: CASSRGRRGGNNEQFF
d_gene: NA; abundance: few; v_gene: TRBV5-1; j_gene: TRBJ2-3; CDR3nt: TGCGCCAGCAGCCTGACGGGGTGGTCACGCTACTCCACAGATACGCAGTATTTT; CDR3aa: CASSLTGWSRYSTDTQYF
d_gene: TRBD1; abundance: many; v_gene: TRBV6-2/TRBV6-3; j_gene: TRBJ2-7; CDR3nt: TGTGCCAGCGGGGACAGGGAGGATAACGAGCAGTACTTC; CDR3aa: CASGDREDNEQYF
d_gene: NA; abundance: many; v_gene: TRBV4-2; j_gene: TRBJ2-7; CDR3nt: TGTGCCAGCAGCCAAGATAGCTCATCCTACGAGCAGTACTTC; CDR3aa: CASSQDSSSYEQYF
d_gene: TRBD2; abundance: many; v_gene: TRBV7-2; j_gene: TRBJ2-1; CDR3nt: TGTGCCAGCAGCCCCTTGATTGGGCTAGCGGGGAATGAGCAGTTCTTC; CDR3aa: CASSPLIGLAGNEQFF
d_gene: TRBD2; abundance: many; v_gene: TRBV28; j_gene: TRBJ2-1; CDR3nt: TGTGCCAGCAGAAATAGCGGGGGGGAAAGGGAGCAGTTCTTC; CDR3aa: CASRNSGGEREQFF
d_gene: NA; abundance: NA; v_gene: TRBV6-2/TRBV6-3; j_gene: TRBJ2-4; CDR3nt: TGTGCCAGCAGCCAATTCGGAGGGACAAGGGAGCAGTACTTC; CDR3aa: CASSQFGGTREQYF
d_gene: NA; abundance: few; v_gene: TRBV7-2; j_gene: TRBJ2-5; CDR3nt: TGTGCCAGCAGCTTAGGATTGGGGCAGGGGGGGACCCAGTACTTC; CDR3aa: CASSLGLGQGGTQYF
d_gene: TRBD1; abundance: many; v_gene: TRBV5-1; j_gene: TRBJ2-6; CDR3nt: TGCGCCAGCAGCCCAACTCAGGGGGCTGGGGCCAACGTCCTGACTTTC; CDR3aa: CASSPTQGAGANVLTF
d_gene: TRBD1; abundance: NA; v_gene: TRBV7-9; j_gene: TRBJ1-4; CDR3nt: TGTGCCAGCAGCCACGGGACAGGGGATGTTAGGGAACTGTTTTTT; CDR3aa: CASSHGTGDVRELFF
d_gene: NA; abundance: NA; v_gene: TRBV10-2; j_gene: TRBJ2-2; CDR3nt: TGCGCCAGCTGCGAACAGGGAACCGGGGAGCTGTTTTTT; CDR3aa: CASCEQGTGELFF
d_gene: TRBD1; abundance: few; v_gene: TRBV7-2; j_gene: TRBJ1-6; CDR3nt: TGTGCCAGCAGCTTAACTACCGGGACAGGGGGTGATTCACCCCCCCACTTT; CDR3aa: CASSLTTGTGGDSPPHF
d_gene: TRBD1; abundance: NA; v_gene: TRBV10-3; j_gene: TRBJ2-1; CDR3nt: TGTGCCATCAGTGAGTCAGGGGACAGGGCTCAGTTCTTC; CDR3aa: CAISESGDRAQFF
d_gene: TRBD1; abundance: many; v_gene: TRBV12-3/TRBV12-4; j_gene: TRBJ1-6; CDR3nt: TGTGCCAGCAGACCGGGACAGGGTCGTAATTCACCCCTCCACTTT; CDR3aa: CASRPGQGRNSPLHF
d_gene: NA; abundance: many; v_gene: TRBV6-1; j_gene: TRBJ2-1; CDR3nt: TGTGCCAGCAGTGAATGGGACGAAAGATTCCAGTTCTTC; CDR3aa: CASSEWDERFQFF
d_gene: NA; abundance: NA; v_gene: TRBV6-1; j_gene: TRBJ2-3; CDR3nt: TGTGCCAGCATGAGAGGCGGGGCCCCAGATACGCAGTATTTT; CDR3aa: CASMRGGAPDTQYF
d_gene: NA; abundance: NA; v_gene: TRBV19; j_gene: TRBJ2-5; CDR3nt: TGTGCCAGTAGTATAGATCTGGGGGGGGCCTTAAAGACCCAGTACTTC; CDR3aa: CASSIDLGGALKTQYF
d_gene: NA; abundance: many; v_gene: TRBV7-6; j_gene: TRBJ2-1; CDR3nt: TGTGCCAGCAGCTACCCGAACTCGGGGAATGAGCAGTTCTTC; CDR3aa: CASSYPNSGNEQFF
d_gene: NA; abundance: NA; v_gene: TRBV19; j_gene: TRBJ2-5; CDR3nt: TGTGCCAGTAGTATCAAACAGGGCGTTAAAGAGACCCAGTACTTC; CDR3aa: CASSIKQGVKETQYF
d_gene: NA; abundance: NA; v_gene: TRBV10-2; j_gene: TRBJ2-6; CDR3nt: TGCGCCAGCAGTGCGCAAGGCGGATCTGGGGCCAACGTCCTGACTTTC; CDR3aa: CASSAQGGSGANVLTF
d_gene: NA; abundance: NA; v_gene: TRBV18; j_gene: TRBJ2-1; CDR3nt: TGTGCCAGCTCACCCGACCAGACTACCTACAATGAGCAGTTCTTC; CDR3aa: CASSPDQTTYNEQFF
d_gene: NA; abundance: few; v_gene: TRBV11-2; j_gene: TRBJ1-1; CDR3nt: TGTGCCAGCAGCTTAGCTCAGGTCAGTGAAGCTTTCTTT; CDR3aa: CASSLAQVSEAFF
d_gene: NA; abundance: NA; v_gene: TRBV19; j_gene: TRBJ2-1; CDR3nt: TGTGCCAGTAGTATAGGTCGAACAGGGAGCTCCTACAATGAGCAGTTCTTC; CDR3aa: CASSIGRTGSSYNEQFF
d_gene: TRBD2; abundance: many; v_gene: TRBV7-2; j_gene: TRBJ2-2; CDR3nt: TGTGCCAGCAGCTTAGCCGGACCCGGACTAGCGGGGGGGGCGAACACCGGGGAGCTGTTTTTT; CDR3aa: CASSLAGPGLAGGANTGELFF
d_gene: NA; abundance: many; v_gene: TRBV15; j_gene: TRBJ2-7; CDR3nt: TGTGCCACCAGCAGAGAACAGTCGCGGGACGAGCAGTACTTC; CDR3aa: CATSREQSRDEQYF
d_gene: NA; abundance: NA; v_gene: TRBV7-3; j_gene: TRBJ2-3; CDR3nt: TGTGCCAGCAGCTTAACAGCGGTTAGCACAGATACGCAGTATTTT; CDR3aa: CASSLTAVSTDTQYF
d_gene: TRBD1; abundance: many; v_gene: TRBV24-1; j_gene: TRBJ1-2; CDR3nt: TGTGCCACCAGTGACCCGGCGGACAGGGGACTTAACTATGGCTACACCTTC; CDR3aa: CATSDPADRGLNYGYTF
d_gene: NA; abundance: few; v_gene: TRBV7-9; j_gene: TRBJ1-4; CDR3nt: TGTGCCAGCAGCTTTAGGATCGGGCAGGGCTCCGAAAAACTGTTTTTT; CDR3aa: CASSFRIGQGSEKLFF
d_gene: NA; abundance: NA; v_gene: TRBV4-3; j_gene: TRBJ2-2; CDR3nt: TGCGCCAGCAGCCAAGGGCCCGGAACGGGGACCGGGGAGCTGTTTTTT; CDR3aa: CASSQGPGTGTGELFF
d_gene: TRBD1; abundance: NA; v_gene: TRBV28; j_gene: TRBJ1-1; CDR3nt: TGTGCCAGCAGAATCCCCGGGACAGAGAACACTGAAGCTTTCTTT; CDR3aa: CASRIPGTENTEAFF
d_gene: NA; abundance: few; v_gene: TRBV3-1; j_gene: TRBJ1-6; CDR3nt: TGTGCCAGCAGCCCCCCCGGGACCGTGAATTCACCCCTCCACTTT; CDR3aa: CASSPPGTVNSPLHF
d_gene: NA; abundance: NA; v_gene: TRBV7-2; j_gene: TRBJ1-2; CDR3nt: TGTGCCAGCAGCTTTCTCGGGGGCCCCCTCAACTATGGCTACACCTTC; CDR3aa: CASSFLGGPLNYGYTF
d_gene: NA; abundance: NA; v_gene: TRBV2; j_gene: TRBJ2-1; CDR3nt: TGTGTCATACAACCCGGGCTGAACAATGAGCAGTTCTTC; CDR3aa: CVIQPGLNNEQFF
d_gene: NA; abundance: NA; v_gene: TRBV27; j_gene: TRBJ1-1; CDR3nt: TGTGCCAGCACCAAGGACTTAATGAACACTGAAGCTTTCTTT; CDR3aa: CASTKDLMNTEAFF
d_gene: NA; abundance: many; v_gene: TRBV5-1; j_gene: TRBJ2-7; CDR3nt: TGCGCCAGCAGCCTCTTACAGCCAGGTTCCTACGAGCAGTACTTC; CDR3aa: CASSLLQPGSYEQYF
d_gene: TRBD1; abundance: many; v_gene: TRBV10-3; j_gene: TRBJ1-6; CDR3nt: TGTGCCATCGGACAGGGGAATTCACCCCTCCACTTT; CDR3aa: CAIGQGNSPLHF
d_gene: NA; abundance: many; v_gene: TRBV6-2/TRBV6-3; j_gene: TRBJ1-2; CDR3nt: TGTGCCAGCAGTTACCAGGGTAGAGATGGCTACACCTTC; CDR3aa: CASSYQGRDGYTF
d_gene: NA; abundance: NA; v_gene: TRBV3-1; j_gene: TRBJ2-3; CDR3nt: TGTGCCAGCAGCCAAGAGCGGGGGCAGGCAGATACGCAGTATTTT; CDR3aa: CASSQERGQADTQYF
d_gene: TRBD2; abundance: many; v_gene: TRBV29-1; j_gene: TRBJ2-3; CDR3nt: TGCAGCGTTGACACTAGCGGGGGCCTTACAGATACGCAGTATTTT; CDR3aa: CSVDTSGGLTDTQYF
d_gene: TRBD2; abundance: few; v_gene: TRBV12-3/TRBV12-4; j_gene: TRBJ2-7; CDR3nt: TGTGCCAGCAGTCCAACGACTAGCGGGGGGCCGAATTCCTACAATGAGCAGTACTTC; CDR3aa: CASSPTTSGGPNSYNEQYF